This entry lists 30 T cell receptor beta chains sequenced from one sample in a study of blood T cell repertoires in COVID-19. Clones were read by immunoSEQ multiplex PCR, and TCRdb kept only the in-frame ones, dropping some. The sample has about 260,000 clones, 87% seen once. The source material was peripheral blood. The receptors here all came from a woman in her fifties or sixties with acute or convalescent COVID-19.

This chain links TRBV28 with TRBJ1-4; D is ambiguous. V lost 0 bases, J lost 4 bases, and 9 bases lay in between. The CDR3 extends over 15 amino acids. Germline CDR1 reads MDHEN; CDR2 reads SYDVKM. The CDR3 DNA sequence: TGTGCCAGCAGTTTATGGTTCCAGGATAATGAAAAACTGTTTTTT. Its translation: CASSLWFQDNEKLFF.

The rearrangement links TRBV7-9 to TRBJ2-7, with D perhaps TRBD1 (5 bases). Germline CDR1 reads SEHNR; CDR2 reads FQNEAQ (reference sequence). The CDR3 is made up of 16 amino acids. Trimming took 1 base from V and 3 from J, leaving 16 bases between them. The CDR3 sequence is CASSLGKNRGGYEQYF. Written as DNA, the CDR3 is TGTGCCAGCAGCTTAGGGAAAAATAGGGGTGGCTACGAGCAGTACTTC.

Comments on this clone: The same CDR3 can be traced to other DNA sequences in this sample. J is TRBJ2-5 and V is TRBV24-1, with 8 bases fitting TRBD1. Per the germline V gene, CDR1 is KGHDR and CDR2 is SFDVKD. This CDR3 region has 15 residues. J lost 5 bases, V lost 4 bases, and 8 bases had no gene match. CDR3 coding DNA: TGTGCCACCAGTGACCCAGGACAGGGTGAGGAGACCCAGTACTTC. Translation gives CATSDPGQGEETQYF.

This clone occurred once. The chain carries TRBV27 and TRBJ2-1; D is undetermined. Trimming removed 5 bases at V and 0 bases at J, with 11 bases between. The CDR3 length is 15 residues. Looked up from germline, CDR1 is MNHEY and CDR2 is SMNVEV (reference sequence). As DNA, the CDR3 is TGTGCCAGCAGTCAAAAGGAGAGCTCCTACAATGAGCAGTTCTTC. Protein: CASSQKESSYNEQFF.

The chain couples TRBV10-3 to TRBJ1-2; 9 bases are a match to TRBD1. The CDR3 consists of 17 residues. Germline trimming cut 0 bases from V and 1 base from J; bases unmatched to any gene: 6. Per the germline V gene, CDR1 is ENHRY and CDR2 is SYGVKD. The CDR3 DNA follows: TGTGCCATCAGTGAGTCTCGTTTGGACAGGGGTAACTATGGCTACACCTTC. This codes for CAISESRLDRGNYGYTF.

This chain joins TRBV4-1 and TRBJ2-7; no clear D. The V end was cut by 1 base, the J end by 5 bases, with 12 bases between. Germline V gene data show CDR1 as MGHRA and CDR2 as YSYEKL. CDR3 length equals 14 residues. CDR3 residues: CASSQGYTNNEQYF. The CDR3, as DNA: TGCGCCAGCAGCCAAGGATACACTAACAACGAGCAGTACTTC.

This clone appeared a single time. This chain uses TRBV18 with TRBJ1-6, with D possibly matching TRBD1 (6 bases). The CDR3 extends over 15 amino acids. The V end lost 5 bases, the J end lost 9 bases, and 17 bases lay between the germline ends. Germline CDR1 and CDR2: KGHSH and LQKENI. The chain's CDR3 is CASSGVYRAGSPLHF. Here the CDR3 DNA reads TGTGCCAGCTCAGGCGTATACAGGGCGGGTTCACCCCTCCACTTT. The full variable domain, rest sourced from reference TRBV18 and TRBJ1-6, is NAGVMQNPRHLVRRRGQEARLRCSPMKGHSHVYWYRQLPEEGLKFMVYLQKENIIDESGMPKERFSAEFPKEGPSILRIQQVVRGDSAAYFCASSGVYRAGSPLHFGNGTRLTVT.

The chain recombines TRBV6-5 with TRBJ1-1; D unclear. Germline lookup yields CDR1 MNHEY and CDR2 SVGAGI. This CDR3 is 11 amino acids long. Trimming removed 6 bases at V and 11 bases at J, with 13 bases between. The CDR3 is CASSYQRWAFF. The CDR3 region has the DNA TGTGCCAGCAGCTATCAGCGTTGGGCTTTCTTT.

In DNA form, the CDR3 reads TGTGCCAGCAGTTACTCGGAGAGGACCTACAATGAGCAGTTCTTC. Translation: CASSYSERTYNEQFF. The chain is built from TRBV6-5 and TRBJ2-1; unclear D gene. The CDR3 sequence is 15 residues long. Trimming stripped 0 bases from V and 2 bases from J, with 8 bases between. The germline CDR1 and CDR2 sequences are MNHEY and SVGAGI.

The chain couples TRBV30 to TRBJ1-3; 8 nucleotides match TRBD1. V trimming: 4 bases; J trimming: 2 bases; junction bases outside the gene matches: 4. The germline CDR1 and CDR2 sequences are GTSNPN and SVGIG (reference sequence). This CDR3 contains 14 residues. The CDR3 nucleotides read TGTGCCTGGAATTCACAGGGGGCTGGAAACACCATATATTTT. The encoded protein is CAWNSQGAGNTIYF.

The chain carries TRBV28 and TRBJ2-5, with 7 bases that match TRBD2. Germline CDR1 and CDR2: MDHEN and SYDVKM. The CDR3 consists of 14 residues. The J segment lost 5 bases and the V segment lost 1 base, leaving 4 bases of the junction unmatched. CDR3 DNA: TGTGCCAGCAGTTTATCCCCGGGGGGTGAGACCCAGTACTTC. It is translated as CASSLSPGGETQYF. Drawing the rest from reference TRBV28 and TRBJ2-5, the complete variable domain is DVKVTQSSRYLVKRTGEKVFLECVQDMDHENMFWYRQDPGLGLRLIYFSYDVKMKEKGDIPEGYSVSREKKERFSLILESASTNQTSMYLCASSLSPGGETQYFGPGTRLLVL.

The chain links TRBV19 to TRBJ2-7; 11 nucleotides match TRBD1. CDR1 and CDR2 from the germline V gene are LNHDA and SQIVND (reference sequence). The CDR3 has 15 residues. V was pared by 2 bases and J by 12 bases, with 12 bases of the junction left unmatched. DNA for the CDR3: TGTGCCAGTAGTATAACATCTGGACAGGGGGCGAATCGGTACTTC. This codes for CASSITSGQGANRYF.

CDR3 protein: CASSEWTGGAGVWEAFF. In DNA form, the CDR3 reads TGTGCCAGCAGTGAATGGACAGGGGGCGCAGGAGTTTGGGAAGCTTTCTTT. The chain combines TRBV2 with TRBJ1-1; 11 bases agree with TRBD1. Germline V gene sequence: CDR1 SNHLY, CDR2 FYNNEI. V was pared by 2 bases and J by 8 bases, with 13 bases of the junction left unmatched. The CDR3 is made up of 17 amino acids.

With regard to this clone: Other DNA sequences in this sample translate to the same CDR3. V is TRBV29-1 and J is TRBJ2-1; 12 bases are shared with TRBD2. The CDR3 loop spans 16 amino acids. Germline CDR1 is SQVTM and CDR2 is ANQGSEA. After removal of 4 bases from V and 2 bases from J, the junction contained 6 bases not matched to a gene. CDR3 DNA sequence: TGCAGCGTTGCCCGACTAGCGGGAGAGGCCTACAATGAGCAGTTCTTC. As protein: CSVARLAGEAYNEQFF.

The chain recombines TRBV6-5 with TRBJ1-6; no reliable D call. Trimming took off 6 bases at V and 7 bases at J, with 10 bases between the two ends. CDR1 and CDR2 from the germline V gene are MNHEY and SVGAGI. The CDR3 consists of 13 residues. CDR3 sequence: CASRRGGNSPLHF. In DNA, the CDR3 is TGTGCCAGCAGGCGGGGAGGGAATTCACCCCTCCACTTT.

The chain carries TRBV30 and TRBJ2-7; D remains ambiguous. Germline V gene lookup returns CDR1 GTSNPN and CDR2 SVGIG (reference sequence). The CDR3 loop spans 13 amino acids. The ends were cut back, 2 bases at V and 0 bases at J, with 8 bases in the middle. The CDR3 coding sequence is TGTGCCTGGAGTCCCGATAGCTCCTACGAGCAGTACTTC. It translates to CAWSPDSSYEQYF.

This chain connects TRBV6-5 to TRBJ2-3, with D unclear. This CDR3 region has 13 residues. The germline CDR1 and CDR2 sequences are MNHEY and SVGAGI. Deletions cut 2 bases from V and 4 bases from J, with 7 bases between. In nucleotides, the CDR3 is TGTGCCAGCAGTTACCAGCGCGCAGATACGCAGTATTTT. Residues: CASSYQRADTQYF.

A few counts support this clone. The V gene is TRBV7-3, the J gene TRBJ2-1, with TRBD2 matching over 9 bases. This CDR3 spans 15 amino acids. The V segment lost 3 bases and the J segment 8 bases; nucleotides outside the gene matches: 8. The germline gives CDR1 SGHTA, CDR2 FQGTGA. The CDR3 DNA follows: TGTGCCAGCAGCTTTACGGCGGGAGGGCCCCATGAGCAGTTCTTC. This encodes CASSFTAGGPHEQFF.

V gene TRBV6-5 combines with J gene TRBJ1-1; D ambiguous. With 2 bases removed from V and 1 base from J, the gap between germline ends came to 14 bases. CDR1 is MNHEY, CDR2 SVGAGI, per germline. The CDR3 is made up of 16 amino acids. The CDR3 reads CASSYAYGLRNTEAFF. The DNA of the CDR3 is TGTGCCAGCAGTTACGCGTATGGACTCCGGAACACTGAAGCTTTCTTT.

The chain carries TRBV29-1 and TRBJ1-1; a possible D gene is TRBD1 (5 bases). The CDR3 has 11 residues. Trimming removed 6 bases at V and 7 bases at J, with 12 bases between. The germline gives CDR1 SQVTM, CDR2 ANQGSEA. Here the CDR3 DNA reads TGCAGCGTGCGGGACGGAATTGAAGCTTTCTTT. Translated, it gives CSVRDGIEAFF.

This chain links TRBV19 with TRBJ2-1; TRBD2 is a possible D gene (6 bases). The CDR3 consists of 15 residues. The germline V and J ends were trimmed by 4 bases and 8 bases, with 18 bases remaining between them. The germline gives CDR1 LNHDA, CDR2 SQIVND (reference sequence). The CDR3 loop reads CASSTLGTRRDEQFF. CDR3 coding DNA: TGTGCCAGTAGTACCCTCGGGACTCGCAGGGATGAGCAGTTCTTC.

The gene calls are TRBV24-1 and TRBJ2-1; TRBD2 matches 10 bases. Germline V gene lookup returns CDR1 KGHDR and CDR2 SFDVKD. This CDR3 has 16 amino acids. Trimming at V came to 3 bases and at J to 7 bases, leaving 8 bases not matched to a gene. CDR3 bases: TGTGCCACCAGTGATAATCTAGCGGGAGCGGATAATGAGCAGTTCTTC. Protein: CATSDNLAGADNEQFF.

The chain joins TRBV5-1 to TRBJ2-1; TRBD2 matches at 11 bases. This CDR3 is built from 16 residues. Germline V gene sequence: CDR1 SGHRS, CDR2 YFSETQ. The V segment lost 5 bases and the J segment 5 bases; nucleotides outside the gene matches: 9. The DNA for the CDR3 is TGCGCCAGCAGGCCCCGTAGCGGGAGGGCCGACAATGAGCAGTTCTTC. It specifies CASRPRSGRADNEQFF.

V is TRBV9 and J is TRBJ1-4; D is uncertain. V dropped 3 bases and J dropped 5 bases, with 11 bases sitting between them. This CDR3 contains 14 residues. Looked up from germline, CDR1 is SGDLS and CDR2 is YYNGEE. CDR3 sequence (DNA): TGTGCCAGCAGCGCCCCCGGACTCAATGAAAAACTGTTTTTT. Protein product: CASSAPGLNEKLFF.

The CDR3 coding sequence is TGTGCCAGCAGTTTATGGGCTAGCGGGAGCGGAGAGACCCAGTACTTC. As protein: CASSLWASGSGETQYF. The chain links TRBV28 to TRBJ2-5; 10 bases are a match to TRBD2. The germline V gene has CDR1 MDHEN and CDR2 SYDVKM. The V segment lost 0 bases and the J segment 4 bases; nucleotides outside the gene matches: 5. The CDR3 consists of 16 residues.

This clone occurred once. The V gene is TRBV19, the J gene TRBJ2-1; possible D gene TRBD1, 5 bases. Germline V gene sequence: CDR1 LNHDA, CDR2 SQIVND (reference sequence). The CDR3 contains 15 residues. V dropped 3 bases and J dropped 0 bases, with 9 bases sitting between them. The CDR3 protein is CASSITGFSYNEQFF. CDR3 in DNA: TGTGCCAGTAGTATTACAGGTTTCTCCTACAATGAGCAGTTCTTC.

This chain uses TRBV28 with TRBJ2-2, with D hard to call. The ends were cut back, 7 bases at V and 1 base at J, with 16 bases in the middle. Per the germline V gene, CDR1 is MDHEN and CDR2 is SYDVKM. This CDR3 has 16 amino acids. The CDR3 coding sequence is TGTGCCAGCATTGGTTTGAGGCGGAAGAACACCGGGGAGCTGTTTTTT. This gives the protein CASIGLRRKNTGELFF.

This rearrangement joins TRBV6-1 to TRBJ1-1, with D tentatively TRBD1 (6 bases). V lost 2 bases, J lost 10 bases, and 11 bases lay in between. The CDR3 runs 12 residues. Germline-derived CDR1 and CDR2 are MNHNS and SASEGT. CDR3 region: CASSEPRGPAFF. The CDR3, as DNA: TGTGCCAGCAGTGAACCCAGGGGCCCAGCTTTCTTT.

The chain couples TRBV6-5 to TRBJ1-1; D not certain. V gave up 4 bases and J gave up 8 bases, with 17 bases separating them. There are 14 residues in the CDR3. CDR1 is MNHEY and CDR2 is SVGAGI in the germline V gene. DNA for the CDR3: TGTGCCAGCAGTTCGACACCACCGCTCTCCGAAGCTTTCTTT. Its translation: CASSSTPPLSEAFF.

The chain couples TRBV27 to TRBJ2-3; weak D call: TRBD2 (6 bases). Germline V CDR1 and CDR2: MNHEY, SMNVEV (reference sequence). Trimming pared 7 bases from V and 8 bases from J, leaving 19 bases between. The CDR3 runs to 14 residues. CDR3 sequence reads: CASKSGRDGFTQYF. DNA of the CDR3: TGTGCCAGCAAATCAGGGCGGGATGGATTTACGCAGTATTTT.